This TCR beta chain was profiled in a study of blood T cell repertoires in COVID-19. Study context: Acute and convalescent COVID-19 samples came from the United States, Italy and Spain.

Authors' data handling: By means of reference gene primer amplification, nucleated cell counts were estimated. TCRdb's table, derived via immunoSEQ multiplex PCR, lists solely in-frame clones and lacks some. The V and J calls and the clone size are those of that table, but D and trimming were determined from the DNA. The table has under 100,000 clones, roughly four fifths seen once. This sequence originates from a woman aged 80 or older with active or convalescent COVID-19. Sequenced input: peripheral blood.

CDR3 residues: CASSLPRGFMNYGYTF. The CDR3 coding sequence is TGTGCCAGCAGCTTGCCCAGGGGGTTCATGAACTATGGCTACACCTTC. The chain joins TRBV5-4 to TRBJ1-2; 7 positions match TRBD1. This CDR3 spans 16 amino acids. The V segment lost 1 base and the J segment 2 bases; nucleotides outside the gene matches: 8. The germline CDR1 and CDR2 sequences are SGHNT and YYREEE (reference sequence).